One sample yielded the 22 T cell receptor beta chains listed below, sequenced in a study of T cell responses to AZD1222 COVID-19 vaccine. The protocol was immunoSEQ multiplex PCR, while the TCRdb copy is restricted to in-frame clones and leaves out a portion. The sample holds some 120,000 clones, around nine tenths seen once. Specimen: peripheral blood, collected on day 0 of AZD1222 vaccination. Receptors were obtained from an adult in good health.

The V and J genes are TRBV7-2 and TRBJ2-3; no reliable D call. Trimming pared 6 bases from V and 4 bases from J, leaving 11 bases between. The CDR3 runs to 13 residues. Germline values: CDR1 SGHTA, CDR2 FQGNSA. CDR3 in DNA: TGTGCCAGCAGAAAATACCCCGCAGATACGCAGTATTTT. As protein: CASRKYPADTQYF.

CDR3: CASSLAPYEQYF. The CDR3 nucleotides are TGTGCCAGCAGCTTGGCCCCCTACGAGCAGTACTTC. The J gene is TRBJ2-7, the V gene TRBV7-2; D is uncertain. The CDR3 runs 12 residues. Trimming removed 3 bases at V and 2 bases at J, with 5 bases between. Germline CDR1 reads SGHTA; CDR2 reads FQGNSA.

The chain combines TRBV28 with TRBJ1-1; 8 bases line up with TRBD1. The length of the CDR3 is 12 residues. In germline, CDR1 is MDHEN, CDR2 SYDVKM. Losses at the gene ends were 2 bases for V and 8 bases for J; bases not matched to a gene: 1. CDR3 protein: CASSLRTGEAFF. CDR3 DNA: TGTGCCAGCAGTTTAAGGACAGGGGAAGCTTTCTTT.

In its sample, this clone was seen once. The chain joins TRBV6-2 or TRBV6-3 to TRBJ2-7, with 7 bases fitting TRBD2. Germline values: CDR1 MNHEY, CDR2 SVGEGT. Germline trimming cut 3 bases from V and 8 bases from J; bases unmatched to any gene: 10. This CDR3 comprises 14 residues. Here the CDR3 reads CASSYAGTKTKQYF. The CDR3 bases are TGTGCCAGCAGTTATGCCGGGACTAAGACAAAGCAGTACTTC.

CDR3 nucleotide sequence: TGTGCCATCAGCGCAACGGAGGGGGGGTACAATGAGCAGTTCTTC. It specifies CAISATEGGYNEQFF. V usage is TRBV10-3 and J usage is TRBJ2-1; possibly TRBD2 for D (7 bases). Trimming pared 6 bases from V and 4 bases from J, leaving 16 bases between. The V gene's germline CDR1 is ENHRY and CDR2 SYGVKD. The CDR3 length is 15 residues.

The CDR3 region has the DNA TGTGCCAGCAGTTTTCCCAACGAGCAGTACTTC. Translated, it gives CASSFPNEQYF. This chain connects TRBV27 to TRBJ2-7; D is ambiguous. Looked up from germline, CDR1 is MNHEY and CDR2 is SMNVEV (reference sequence). Trimming cost V 3 bases and J 5 bases, with 5 bases left between them. The CDR3 extends over 11 amino acids.

This rearrangement joins TRBV5-4 to TRBJ2-5; no firm D call. Germline V lookup: CDR1 SGHNT, CDR2 YYREEE (reference sequence). V lost 4 bases, J lost 6 bases, and 16 bases lay in between. There are 14 residues in the CDR3. The CDR3 DNA follows: TGTGCCAGCAGCCCGATAGGCACTCAAAAGACCCAGTACTTC. Translated: CASSPIGTQKTQYF.

The rearrangement uses TRBV24-1 and TRBJ1-2, with D hard to call. This CDR3 spans 13 amino acids. Germline V gives CDR1 KGHDR, CDR2 SFDVKD. Deletions cut 9 bases from V and 0 bases from J, with 10 bases between. CDR3 nucleotides: TGTGCCACCGCTGACACCTCTAACTATGGCTACACCTTC. Translation: CATADTSNYGYTF.

V is TRBV6-2 or TRBV6-3 and J is TRBJ1-2; a weak D match, TRBD1 (6 bases). The V and J ends lost 6 bases and 4 bases respectively, with 15 bases between them. Germline V gives CDR1 MNHEY, CDR2 SVGEGT. This CDR3 has 14 amino acids. In nucleotides, the CDR3 is TGTGCCAGCAGCCCGGGACACTTTGGCTATGGCTACACCTTC. Amino acids: CASSPGHFGYGYTF.

The chain carries TRBV19 and TRBJ2-2; no definite D call. Trimming removed 5 bases from V and 4 bases from J, with 5 bases in between. The CDR3 has 12 residues. The V gene's germline CDR1 is LNHDA and CDR2 SQIVND (reference sequence). Here the CDR3 DNA reads TGTGCCAGTAGTTTCCCCACCGGGGAGCTGTTTTTT. It specifies CASSFPTGELFF.

The chain uses TRBV7-6 and TRBJ1-1; a weak D match, TRBD1 (5 bases). There are 14 residues in the CDR3. Germline CDR1 SGHVS, CDR2 FNYEAQ. V was cut by 3 bases and J by 5 bases, with 13 bases left in between. CDR3 DNA sequence: TGTGCCAGCAGCTTTACCCAGGGTGGAACTGAAGCTTTCTTT. Translating it yields CASSFTQGGTEAFF.

V is TRBV7-2 and J is TRBJ1-6; maybe TRBD1 (5 bases). V was clipped by 6 bases and J by 0 bases, with 6 bases between them. Germline-derived CDR1 and CDR2 are SGHTA and FQGNSA. This CDR3 spans 14 amino acids. This CDR3 is CASRDNSYNSPLHF. In DNA, the CDR3 is TGTGCCAGCAGGGACAACTCCTATAATTCACCCCTCCACTTT.

This chain uses TRBV6-5 with TRBJ1-2; D not resolved. CDR3 length equals 13 residues. Trimming stripped 2 bases from V and 6 bases from J, with 10 bases between. Germline V gene lookup returns CDR1 MNHEY and CDR2 SVGAGI. The DNA for the CDR3 is TGTGCCAGCAGTTACCCGGGTCGGGATGGCTACACCTTC. Residues: CASSYPGRDGYTF.

The genes are TRBV7-9 and TRBJ2-3; D may be TRBD2 (6 bases). The V gene lost 5 bases and the J gene lost 0 bases, with 15 bases spanning the gap. The CDR3 totals 16 residues. Germline V gives CDR1 SEHNR, CDR2 FQNEAQ (reference sequence). The CDR3 coding sequence is TGTGCCAGCAGCCGGGCCCTTAGCGGTAGCACAGATACGCAGTATTTT. Residues: CASSRALSGSTDTQYF.

This chain links TRBV28 with TRBJ1-1; D gene ambiguous. The CDR3 runs 12 residues. Looked up from germline, CDR1 is MDHEN and CDR2 is SYDVKM. With 7 bases removed from V and 2 bases from J, the gap between germline ends came to 8 bases. CDR3 residues: CASNLKNTEAFF. DNA for the CDR3: TGTGCCAGCAACCTCAAAAACACTGAAGCTTTCTTT.

CDR3 in amino acids: CASSLVWGTLDTEAFF. The CDR3 DNA reads as TGTGCCAGCAGCTTAGTTTGGGGCACCCTGGACACTGAAGCTTTCTTT. The chain links TRBV7-2 to TRBJ1-1; D perhaps matches TRBD1 (5 bases). The V gene lost 1 base and the J gene lost 3 bases, with 15 bases spanning the gap. Germline CDR1 SGHTA, CDR2 FQGNSA. The CDR3 covers 16 residues.

The V call is TRBV28, the J call TRBJ1-4; D unclear. Per germline, CDR1 MDHEN and CDR2 SYDVKM. The ends were cut back, 5 bases at V and 8 bases at J, with 15 bases in the middle. This CDR3 is 14 amino acids long. The CDR3 sequence is CASSTAGGWEKLFF. CDR3 DNA: TGTGCCAGCAGTACCGCGGGAGGTTGGGAAAAACTGTTTTTT.

This chain joins TRBV27 and TRBJ2-7, with TRBD1 as a possible D gene (5 bases). Germline CDR1 is MNHEY and CDR2 is SMNVEV (reference sequence). This CDR3 contains 15 residues. Trimming left V 4 bases short and J 2 bases short, with 15 bases between. CDR3 coding DNA: TGTGCCAGCAGTTCCTCTCCCGGACAAGCCTACGAGCAGTACTTC. It translates to CASSSSPGQAYEQYF.

This clone was picked up one time. The rearrangement links TRBV28 to TRBJ1-1; tentatively, D is TRBD1 (6 bases). The V end lost 5 bases, the J end lost 0 bases, and 16 bases lay between the germline ends. This CDR3 is 16 amino acids long. Germline V gives CDR1 MDHEN, CDR2 SYDVKM. In nucleotides, the CDR3 is TGTGCCAGCAGTCCTGCGGGGCGGGACATGAACACTGAAGCTTTCTTT. The encoded protein is CASSPAGRDMNTEAFF.

CDR3 in DNA: TGTGCCAGCAGTTTCGGGCGTCCTGGAGAGACCCAGTACTTC. The encoded protein is CASSFGRPGETQYF. The chain recombines TRBV27 with TRBJ2-5; no definite D call. Trimming removed 3 bases from V and 4 bases from J, with 12 bases in between. The CDR3 extends over 14 amino acids. Germline V CDR1 and CDR2: MNHEY, SMNVEV (reference sequence).

This clone was detected only a few times. The chain joins TRBV4-3 to TRBJ2-1, with D possibly being TRBD2 (7 bases). The CDR3 runs to 17 residues. V was shortened by 1 base and J by 12 bases, with 25 bases between the two germline ends. CDR1 and CDR2 (germline): LGHNA, YSLEER. CDR3: CASSQVPSLQGGVVQFF. CDR3 nucleotide sequence: TGCGCCAGCAGCCAAGTCCCTAGCCTCCAAGGGGGGGTCGTGCAGTTCTTC.

The gene calls are TRBV27 and TRBJ1-2, with 7 bases aligning to TRBD1. Trimming at V came to 5 bases and at J to 5 bases, leaving 8 bases not matched to a gene. The V gene's germline CDR1 is MNHEY and CDR2 SMNVEV (reference sequence). This CDR3 has 14 amino acids. CDR3 region: CASSTTGVGYGYTF. Here the CDR3 DNA reads TGTGCCAGCAGTACTACAGGGGTAGGATATGGCTACACCTTC.